These 5 T cell receptor beta chains were sequenced from one sample in a study of shared clonotypes between healthy human individuals. Positively selected for CCR7, the CD45RO-negative cells used as naive CD8 cells excluded terminally differentiated effector memory CD45RA+ cells. Assay: immunoSEQ multiplex PCR; the TCRdb copy retains only in-frame clones and omits some. The sample lists hundreds of thousands of clones; 95% were seen once. The source material was naive CD8+ T cells sorted from blood. The receptors shown here come from a woman in her thirties in good health.

The chain carries TRBV10-3 and TRBJ1-1; D is undetermined. The germline V gene encodes CDR1 ENHRY and CDR2 SYGVKD. The germline V and J ends were trimmed by 0 bases and 5 bases, with 16 bases remaining between them. CDR3 length equals 16 residues. CDR3 loop: CAISESGGIAGTEAFF. The CDR3 DNA is TGTGCCATCAGTGAGTCAGGAGGGATTGCGGGAACTGAAGCTTTCTTT.

The chain is built from TRBV2 and TRBJ2-1, with 8 bases lining up with TRBD1. With 6 bases clipped from V and 8 bases from J, the junction kept 3 bases outside the gene matches. This CDR3 is 12 amino acids long. CDR1 SNHLY and CDR2 FYNNEI come from the germline V gene. The CDR3 loop is CASRQGVDEQFF. CDR3 in DNA: TGTGCCAGCAGACAGGGGGTCGATGAGCAGTTCTTC.

The chain is built from TRBV11-2 and TRBJ2-3; 11 positions agree with TRBD1. The CDR3 has 14 amino acids. Germline CDR1 is SGHAT and CDR2 is FQNNGV. Trimming took 5 bases from V and 4 from J; bases not matched to a gene: 2. The CDR3 protein is CASSQGQGADTQYF. CDR3 in DNA: TGTGCCAGCAGCCAGGGACAGGGGGCAGATACGCAGTATTTT.

This clone was detected only once. The J gene is TRBJ1-3, the V gene TRBV4-1; maybe TRBD1 (6 bases). The CDR3 sequence is 19 residues long. The germline V and J ends were trimmed by 0 bases and 0 bases, with 18 bases remaining between them. From germline, CDR1 is MGHRA and CDR2 YSYEKL. CDR3 DNA: TGCGCCAGCAGCCAAGATTTTCGTACAGGGACCTTCTCTGGAAACACCATATATTTT. Protein sequence: CASSQDFRTGTFSGNTIYF.

The V call is TRBV4-1, the J call TRBJ2-1; TRBD2 matches at 8 bases. Germline V lookup: CDR1 MGHRA, CDR2 YSYEKL. The trim removed 1 base at V and 4 bases at J, leaving 3 bases unmatched. The CDR3 consists of 15 residues. The CDR3 DNA follows: TGCGCCAGCAGCCAAGGAGCGGGAGCTTACAATGAGCAGTTCTTC. Residues: CASSQGAGAYNEQFF.